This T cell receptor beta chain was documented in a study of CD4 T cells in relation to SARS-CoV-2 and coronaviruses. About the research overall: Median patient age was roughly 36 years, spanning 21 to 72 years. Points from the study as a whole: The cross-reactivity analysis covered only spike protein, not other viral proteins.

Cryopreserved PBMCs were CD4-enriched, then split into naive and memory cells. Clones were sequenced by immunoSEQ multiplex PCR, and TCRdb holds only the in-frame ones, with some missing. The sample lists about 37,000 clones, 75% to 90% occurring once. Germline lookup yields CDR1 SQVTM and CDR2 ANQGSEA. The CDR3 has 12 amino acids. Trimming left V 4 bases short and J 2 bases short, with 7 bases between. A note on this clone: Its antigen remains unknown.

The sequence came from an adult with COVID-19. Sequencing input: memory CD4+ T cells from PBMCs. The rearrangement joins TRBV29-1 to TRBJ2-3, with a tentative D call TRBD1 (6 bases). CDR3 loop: CSVGQATDTQYF. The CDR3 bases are TGCAGCGTTGGACAGGCCACAGATACGCAGTATTTT.